Below are 22 T cell receptor beta chains sequenced from a single sample in a study of blood T cell repertoires in COVID-19. The table came from immunoSEQ multiplex PCR; TCRdb's copy has only in-frame clones and leaves some out. Of roughly 180,000 clones listed, about four fifths are singletons. Sequencing input: PBMCs or T cells enriched from blood (not recorded which). These receptors came from a man aged 45-60 years who had recovered from COVID-19.

The V and J genes are TRBV5-4 and TRBJ2-3; the match to TRBD1 covers 10 bases. This CDR3 spans 13 amino acids. Looked up from germline, CDR1 is SGHNT and CDR2 is YYREEE (reference sequence). Germline trimming cut 5 bases from V and 8 bases from J; bases unmatched to any gene: 5. The CDR3 reads CASRTGTGVTQYF. CDR3 nucleotide sequence: TGTGCCAGCAGGACCGGGACAGGGGTTACGCAGTATTTT.

V is TRBV18 and J is TRBJ1-1; D uncertain. V lost 3 bases and J 1 base, leaving 12 bases between the germline ends. The CDR3 runs to 15 residues. Germline CDR1 and CDR2: KGHSH and LQKENI. In DNA, the CDR3 is TGTGCCAGCTCACCTGGTCAAGGAGGGAACACTGAAGCTTTCTTT. Amino acid sequence: CASSPGQGGNTEAFF. Full variable domain (missing parts from reference TRBV18 and TRBJ1-1): NAGVMQNPRHLVRRRGQEARLRCSPMKGHSHVYWYRQLPEEGLKFMVYLQKENIIDESGMPKERFSAEFPKEGPSILRIQQVVRGDSAAYFCASSPGQGGNTEAFFGQGTRLTVV.

Turning to this clone: The same CDR3 can be traced to other DNA sequences in this sample. The V gene is TRBV11-2, the J gene TRBJ2-1, with 8 bases matching TRBD2. V was pared by 1 base and J by 3 bases, with 5 bases of the junction left unmatched. The germline V gene encodes CDR1 SGHAT and CDR2 FQNNGV. CDR3 length: 16 amino acids. CDR3 sequence: CASSLVAGGRYNEQFF. The CDR3 region has the DNA TGTGCCAGCAGCTTAGTGGCGGGAGGCCGCTACAATGAGCAGTTCTTC.

This rearrangement joins TRBV7-3 to TRBJ2-1, with TRBD2 matching 9 bases. The germline V gene has CDR1 SGHTA and CDR2 FQGTGA. The V and J ends lost 2 bases and 6 bases, in that order; junction bases with no gene match: 5. The length of the CDR3 is 15 residues. This chain's CDR3 is CASSLVAGVSNEQFF. The DNA for the CDR3 is TGTGCCAGCAGCTTAGTAGCGGGAGTCTCCAATGAGCAGTTCTTC.

The chain links TRBV2 to TRBJ2-3; D is uncertain. V dropped 5 bases and J dropped 4 bases, with 7 bases sitting between them. Germline loops: CDR1 SNHLY, CDR2 FYNNEI. The length of the CDR3 is 12 residues. The DNA for the CDR3 is TGTGCCAGCAGTCCTACGGCAGATACGCAGTATTTT. This gives the protein CASSPTADTQYF. Looking up the rest from reference TRBV2 and TRBJ2-3 gives the full variable domain: EPEVTQTPSHQVTQMGQEVILRCVPISNHLYFYWYRQILGQKVEFLVSFYNNEISEKSEIFDDQFSVERPDGSNFTLKIRSTKLEDSAMYFCASSPTADTQYFGPGTRLTVL.

The chain recombines TRBV5-1 with TRBJ2-3; 9 bases match TRBD2. The CDR3 is 18 amino acids. Germline V gene lookup returns CDR1 SGHRS and CDR2 YFSETQ. Unmatched junction bases numbered 13, after V lost 2 bases and J lost 3 bases. CDR3 nucleotides: TGCGCCAGCAGCTTCCCGTTAGCGGGAGAGGGGGGAACAGATACGCAGTATTTT. Protein product: CASSFPLAGEGGTDTQYF. Filled out from reference TRBV5-1 and TRBJ2-3, the complete variable domain reads KAGVTQTPRYLIKTRGQQVTLSCSPISGHRSVSWYQQTPGQGLQFLFEYFSETQRNKGNFPGRFSGRQFSNSRSEMNVSTLELGDSALYLCASSFPLAGEGGTDTQYFGPGTRLTVL.

The chain links TRBV7-9 to TRBJ2-7; possibly TRBD2 for D (5 bases). This CDR3 has 13 residues. CDR1 is SEHNR and CDR2 is FQNEAQ in the germline V gene (reference sequence). Between the trimmed V and J ends, which lost 5 bases and 1 base, there was a span of 9 bases. CDR3 nucleotides: TGTGCCAGCAGCCGAAGGGAGTCCTACGAGCAGTACTTC. It is translated as CASSRRESYEQYF.

The chain links TRBV5-4 to TRBJ2-2; D ambiguous. The V end lost 0 bases, the J end lost 4 bases, and 7 bases lay between the germline ends. CDR1 is SGHNT and CDR2 is YYREEE in the germline V gene (reference sequence). This CDR3 region has 14 residues. CDR3 nucleotides: TGTGCCAGCAGCTTGGGTCGACTCACCGGGGAGCTGTTTTTT. It is translated as CASSLGRLTGELFF. The full variable domain, rest sourced from reference TRBV5-4 and TRBJ2-2, is ETGVTQSPTHLIKTRGQQVTLRCSSQSGHNTVSWYQQALGQGPQFIFQYYREEENGRGNFPPRFSGLQFPNYSSELNVNALELDDSALYLCASSLGRLTGELFFGEGSRLTVL.

The chain links TRBV2 to TRBJ1-6, with TRBD1 identical over 12 bases. Germline CDR1 SNHLY, CDR2 FYNNEI. This CDR3 comprises 16 residues. V shed 7 bases and J 6 bases; nucleotides not matched to a gene: 7. The CDR3 region is CASTAGQGASNSPLHF. In DNA form, the CDR3 reads TGTGCCAGCACCGCGGGACAGGGGGCGAGTAATTCACCCCTCCACTTT.

The chain carries TRBV7-2 and TRBJ2-1; perhaps TRBD1 as D (6 bases). The ends were cut back, 2 bases at V and 7 bases at J, with 15 bases in the middle. CDR1 and CDR2 from the germline V gene are SGHTA and FQGNSA. The CDR3 sequence is 15 residues long. CDR3 sequence: CASSLQQGVGNEQFF. The CDR3 bases are TGTGCCAGCAGCTTACAACAGGGTGTGGGGAATGAGCAGTTCTTC.

Only one count was recorded for this clone. This rearrangement joins TRBV28 to TRBJ1-3; the match to TRBD1 covers 8 bases. CDR1 MDHEN and CDR2 SYDVKM come from the germline V gene. This CDR3 has 15 residues. V lost 5 bases, J lost 4 bases, and 7 bases stayed unmatched. The CDR3 loop is CASSIWTGRGNTIYF. As DNA, the CDR3 is TGTGCCAGCAGTATCTGGACAGGGAGGGGAAACACCATATATTTT.

V usage is TRBV5-6 and J usage is TRBJ2-7, with a possible D match to TRBD1 (6 bases). Trimming stripped 0 bases from V and 3 bases from J, with 10 bases between. This CDR3 has 14 amino acids. The germline gives CDR1 SGHDT, CDR2 YYEEEE. CDR3 loop: CASSLGRGYYEQYF. The CDR3, as DNA: TGTGCCAGCAGCTTGGGCAGGGGCTACTACGAGCAGTACTTC.

The chain combines TRBV20-1 with TRBJ2-1; 9 nucleotides align to TRBD1. The V segment lost 3 bases and the J segment 7 bases; nucleotides outside the gene matches: 7. Germline loops: CDR1 DFQATT, CDR2 SNEGSKA (reference sequence). The CDR3 covers 14 residues. CDR3 DNA: TGCAGTGCTAGTGCCGGGACAGGGAAAAATGAGCAGTTCTTC. Protein sequence: CSASAGTGKNEQFF.

This rearrangement joins TRBV19 to TRBJ2-1; 10 positions match TRBD2. CDR1 and CDR2 (germline): LNHDA, SQIVND (reference sequence). This CDR3 is built from 14 residues. After removal of 5 bases from V and 4 bases from J, the junction contained 2 bases not matched to a gene. Written as DNA, the CDR3 is TGTGCCAGTAGTCTAGCGGGAGCTTACAATGAGCAGTTCTTC. It is translated as CASSLAGAYNEQFF.

J is TRBJ1-6 and V is TRBV27; the match to TRBD1 covers 8 bases. From germline, CDR1 is MNHEY and CDR2 SMNVEV (reference sequence). The CDR3 is made up of 16 amino acids. The V segment lost 4 bases and the J segment 10 bases; nucleotides outside the gene matches: 12. The DNA for the CDR3 is TGTGCCAGCAGTTCTCGAATAACAGGGGGGGACTCACCCCTCCACTTT. As protein: CASSSRITGGDSPLHF.

The rearrangement uses TRBV29-1 and TRBJ1-3; TRBD1 matches 8 bases. CDR3 length: 14 residues. Germline CDR1 and CDR2: SQVTM and ANQGSEA. Losses at the gene ends were 4 bases for V and 4 bases for J; bases not matched to a gene: 6. The CDR3 sequence is CSVAGTGAGNTIYF. DNA for the CDR3: TGCAGCGTTGCCGGGACAGGAGCCGGAAACACCATATATTTT.

CDR3 sequence (DNA): TGTGCCAGCAGCCAGGGAGCGGGACTAGACCCATACAATGAGCAGTTCTTC. It specifies CASSQGAGLDPYNEQFF. The chain joins TRBV3-1 (or the pseudogene TRBV3-2) to TRBJ2-1, with 8 nucleotides matching TRBD2. The CDR3 contains 17 residues. The junction had 11 bases not matched to a gene; V was cut back by 3 bases and J by 4 bases. The germline V gene has CDR1 LGHDT and CDR2 YNNKEL (reference sequence).

The genes are TRBV28 and TRBJ2-5, with TRBD1 identical over 7 bases. With V trimmed by 5 bases and J by 5 bases, 5 bases remained unmatched. CDR3 length equals 13 residues. Looked up from germline, CDR1 is MDHEN and CDR2 is SYDVKM. As DNA, the CDR3 is TGTGCCAGCAGTAGACAGGGTACGGAGACCCAGTACTTC. This codes for CASSRQGTETQYF.

As for this clone: Other DNA sequences in the same sample also yield this CDR3. This rearrangement joins TRBV7-3 to TRBJ2-1, with 14 bases identical to TRBD2. Unmatched junction bases numbered 5, after V lost 4 bases and J lost 6 bases. There are 16 residues in the CDR3. Per germline, CDR1 SGHTA and CDR2 FQGTGA. The CDR3 DNA reads as TGTGCCAGCAGCTCCTCCGGGACTAGCGGGAGCAATGAGCAGTTCTTC. Amino acids: CASSSSGTSGSNEQFF.

The genes are TRBV6-5 and TRBJ2-1, with D maybe TRBD2 (5 bases). CDR3 length: 13 residues. V was shortened by 6 bases and J by 6 bases, with 12 bases between the two germline ends. Germline CDR1 and CDR2: MNHEY and SVGAGI. This chain's CDR3 is CASRQSGSNEQFF. The DNA of the CDR3 is TGTGCCAGCAGACAGTCGGGGTCCAATGAGCAGTTCTTC.

The chain carries TRBV20-1 and TRBJ1-1, with D unresolved. V lost 3 bases, J lost 1 base, and 12 bases lay in between. The CDR3 is made up of 14 amino acids. Germline V gene data show CDR1 as DFQATT and CDR2 as SNEGSKA (reference sequence). The DNA for the CDR3 is TGCAGTGCTAGTCGGAACAGCCCGAACACTGAAGCTTTCTTT. Translated, it gives CSASRNSPNTEAFF.

With respect to this clone: Within the sample, other DNA sequences also encode this same CDR3. The CDR3 DNA follows: TGTGCCAGCAGCTTAGGCGGGAGCTCCTACAATGAGCAGTTCTTC. Translating it yields CASSLGGSSYNEQFF. The chain couples TRBV11-3 to TRBJ2-1; 7 bases align to TRBD2. With V trimmed by 1 base and J by 0 bases, 0 bases remained unmatched. The CDR3 covers 15 residues. Germline CDR1 is SGHNT and CDR2 is YENEEA.